The rows below give T cell receptor beta chains drawn from one sample of a study of T-cell reconstitution after alpha-beta-depleted transplantation in children. TCRdb used MiXCR to reprocess the PCR reads, holding one entry per CDR3 protein. The sample includes roughly 590,000 distinct CDR3 sequences, 15% to 20% of them seen just once. The sample in question was PBMCs from the stem cell graft donor, obtained from the stem cell graft. Receptors were obtained from a human donor who donated a stem cell graft to a child with acute myeloid leukemia. Each CDR3 is given with its conserved first and last residue. The D gene is left open where the match is weak. Rows may omit the clone size; those that give it use once, few, many or a size class.

j_call clone_size v_call cdr3_length d_call cdr3_aa cdr3_nt
TRBJ1-1 few TRBV7-9 14 - CASSSGYVNTEAFF TGTGCCAGCAGCTCCGGATACGTCAACACTGAAGCTTTCTTT
TRBJ1-2 few TRBV7-8 13 - CASSLRDKYGYTF TGTGCCAGCAGCCTACGGGACAAGTATGGCTACACCTTC
TRBJ1-1 few TRBV4-1 13 - CASGMGLNTEAFF TGCGCCAGCGGTATGGGGTTGAACACTGAAGCTTTCTTT
TRBJ2-2 many TRBV29-1 16 TRBD2 CSVEGVAGAITGELFF TGCAGCGTTGAAGGGGTAGCGGGGGCGATCACCGGGGAGCTGTTTTTT
TRBJ2-1 - TRBV5-1 14 - CASGTSTSYNEQFF TGCGCCAGCGGGACGTCCACCTCCTACAATGAGCAGTTCTTC
TRBJ1-5 - TRBV6-5 18 - CASSYSSPVMGSNQPQHF TGTGCCAGCAGTTACTCCTCTCCGGTTATGGGTAGCAATCAGCCCCAGCATTTT
TRBJ1-1 few TRBV7-2 16 - CASSLDPGWGGIEAFF TGTGCCAGCAGCTTAGATCCAGGGTGGGGTGGTATCGAAGCTTTCTTT
TRBJ2-1 few TRBV20-1 14 TRBD2 CSARGGGGANEQFF TGCAGTGCTAGAGGAGGCGGGGGGGCAAATGAGCAGTTCTTC
TRBJ1-5 - TRBV4-3 16 TRBD1 CASSQEGTARNQPQHF TGCGCCAGCAGCCAAGAGGGGACAGCGCGCAATCAGCCCCAGCATTTT
TRBJ2-5 many TRBV20-1 16 TRBD2 CSARANKGAGVETQYF TGCAGTGCTAGAGCCAACAAGGGAGCGGGGGTTGAGACCCAGTACTTC
TRBJ2-7 few TRBV12-3/TRBV12-4 10 - CASGWPPSSF TGTGCCAGCGGCTGGCCCCCATCGAGCTTC
TRBJ1-3 - TRBV29-1 11 - CSVVSGNTIYF TGCAGCGTTGTGTCTGGAAACACCATATATTTT
TRBJ2-3 - TRBV11-2 16 - CASSSLRGSSTDTQYF TGTGCCAGCAGCTCGCTCAGGGGTTCTAGCACAGATACGCAGTATTTT
TRBJ2-3 - TRBV28 13 - CASSLGRPGTQYF TGTGCCAGCAGTTTAGGGCGGCCCGGTACGCAGTATTTT
TRBJ2-4 - TRBV24-1 16 - CATSDPQAETKNIQYF TGTGCCACCAGTGATCCACAGGCGGAAACTAAAAACATTCAGTACTTC
TRBJ1-2 - TRBV25-1 15 TRBD1 CASSDLYLDRDGYTF TGTGCCAGCAGTGATCTCTACCTAGACAGGGACGGCTACACCTTC
TRBJ2-1 - TRBV28 15 TRBD2 CASTASGSSYNEQFF TGTGCCAGCACCGCCAGCGGGAGCTCCTACAATGAGCAGTTCTTC
TRBJ2-6 - TRBV6-5 16 - CASSSRGVSGANVLTF TGTGCCAGCAGTTCGAGGGGCGTCTCTGGGGCCAACGTCCTGACTTTC
TRBJ1-2 - TRBV20-1 14 TRBD1 CSVDPRTGSYGYTF TGCAGTGTCGACCCAAGGACAGGCTCCTATGGCTACACCTTC
TRBJ2-2 many TRBV12-3/TRBV12-4 15 - CASSFFEGNTGELFF TGTGCCAGCAGTTTTTTTGAAGGAAACACCGGGGAGCTGTTTTTT
TRBJ2-5 many TRBV7-2 13 - CASSSPPVETQYF TGTGCCAGCAGCTCGCCCCCGGTTGAGACCCAGTACTTC
TRBJ1-2 - TRBV3-1 14 - CASSPAGSSYGYTF TGTGCCAGCAGCCCGGCCGGGAGCAGCTATGGCTACACCTTC
TRBJ2-7 - TRBV15 15 TRBD1 CATSGGQGVPYEQYF TGTGCCACCAGCGGGGGACAGGGAGTGCCCTACGAGCAGTACTTC
TRBJ2-7 - TRBV7-2 16 TRBD2 CASSLGGTISSYEQYF TGTGCCAGCAGCTTAGGTGGGACTATCAGCTCCTACGAGCAGTACTTC
TRBJ1-5 few TRBV20-1 16 - CSARRGGQVGNQPQHF TGCAGTGCTAGAAGGGGGGGGCAGGTGGGCAATCAGCCCCAGCATTTT
TRBJ1-1 - TRBV29-1 16 - CSVEGGHLSMNTEAFF TGCAGCGTTGAAGGGGGGCACTTAAGCATGAACACTGAAGCTTTCTTT
TRBJ2-1 - TRBV5-6 18 TRBD1 CASSLGDRVELSYNEQFF TGTGCCAGCAGCTTAGGGGACAGGGTCGAACTCTCCTACAATGAGCAGTTCTTC
TRBJ2-3 many TRBV7-8 16 - CASSLDLDTGTDTQYF TGTGCCAGCAGCTTAGATCTAGACACAGGCACAGATACGCAGTATTTT
TRBJ1-6 few TRBV12-3/TRBV12-4 14 - CASRLDSLNSPLHF TGTGCCAGCAGGTTGGACAGTCTTAATTCACCCCTCCACTTT
TRBJ2-7 many TRBV10-3 14 - CAISKEGTGYEQYF TGTGCCATCAGTAAAGAAGGGACGGGATACGAGCAGTACTTC
TRBJ2-5 few TRBV13 15 TRBD2 CASSRTSGVRETQYF TGTGCCAGCAGCCGGACTAGCGGGGTTCGCGAGACCCAGTACTTC
TRBJ1-2 many TRBV27 12 TRBD1 CASKRGGNGYTF TGTGCCAGCAAACGAGGGGGCAATGGCTACACCTTC
TRBJ1-5 few TRBV3-1 17 TRBD1 CASSPTGGRGMNQPQHF TGTGCCAGCAGCCCCACAGGGGGCAGGGGGATGAATCAGCCCCAGCATTTT
TRBJ2-3 many TRBV20-1 11 - CSAVLRDTQYF TGCAGTGCCGTACTAAGGGATACGCAGTATTTT
TRBJ2-3 many TRBV20-1 13 TRBD2 CTPQSGTTDTQYF TGCACCCCCCAGAGCGGGACGACAGATACGCAGTATTTT
TRBJ2-1 - TRBV29-1 14 TRBD1 CSARTGSSYDEQFF TGCAGCGCCAGGACAGGGAGCTCCTACGATGAGCAGTTCTTC
TRBJ2-3 many TRBV29-1 16 - CSVDGVRGAREDTQYF TGCAGCGTTGATGGTGTTCGGGGGGCGCGGGAAGATACGCAGTATTTT
TRBJ1-2 many TRBV29-1 13 - CSAFPQGNYGYTF TGCAGCGCGTTTCCCCAGGGTAACTATGGCTACACCTTC
TRBJ2-1 few TRBV6-5 15 - CASSYSGGGHNEQFF TGTGCCAGCAGTTACTCTGGCGGGGGCCACAATGAGCAGTTCTTC
TRBJ2-2 - TRBV9 16 - CASSERDRPNTGELFF TGTGCCAGCAGCGAGAGAGATAGACCGAACACCGGGGAGCTGTTTTTT
TRBJ1-2 few TRBV4-2 15 - CASSKSERAGSSSTF TGTGCCAGCAGCAAATCCGAAAGGGCAGGGAGTTCTTCCACCTTC
TRBJ2-3 many TRBV6-1 14 TRBD1 CASRGQGLTDTQYF TGTGCCAGCAGGGGACAGGGGCTCACAGATACGCAGTATTTT
TRBJ2-4 few TRBV5-1 15 - CASSWDFQAKNIQYF TGCGCCAGCAGCTGGGACTTTCAGGCCAAAAACATTCAGTACTTC
TRBJ1-6 many TRBV15 15 TRBD1 CATSRGDSYNSPLHF TGTGCCACCAGCAGAGGGGACAGTTATAATTCACCCCTCCACTTT
TRBJ2-1 - TRBV15 13 - CATDRRVYRQEFF TGTGCCACCGACCGGCGGGTGTATAGGCAAGAGTTCTTC
TRBJ2-7 - TRBV7-9 13 - CASSTDFPAEQYF TGTGCCAGCAGTACGGACTTTCCGGCCGAGCAGTACTTC
TRBJ1-2 many TRBV12-3/TRBV12-4 13 - CASRPDNYYGYTF TGTGCCAGCAGACCGGACAACTACTATGGCTACACCTTC
TRBJ2-4 many TRBV5-6 14 TRBD1 CASSLAGGVHIQYF TGTGCCAGCAGCTTGGCAGGGGGCGTTCACATTCAGTACTTC
TRBJ2-1 - TRBV5-1 19 TRBD2 CASSFVAKRLAGDVREQFF TGCGCCAGCAGCTTCGTGGCAAAGCGATTAGCGGGGGATGTCCGGGAGCAGTTCTTC
TRBJ2-1 few TRBV5-6 15 - CASSLESRGYNEQFF TGTGCCAGCAGCTTGGAGAGTCGGGGGTACAATGAGCAGTTCTTC
TRBJ2-5 many TRBV7-6 11 - CASRVQETQYF TGTGCCAGCCGGGTTCAAGAGACCCAGTACTTC
TRBJ1-4 - TRBV5-6 14 - CASSLGVDNEKLFF TGTGCCAGCAGCTTGGGGGTGGATAATGAAAAACTGTTTTTT
TRBJ2-3 - TRBV6-1 13 - CASTKTSTDTQYF TGTGCCAGCACAAAGACTAGCACAGATACGCAGTATTTT
TRBJ1-6 - TRBV7-9 12 - CASGEGDSPLHF TGTGCCAGCGGGGAGGGGGATTCACCCCTCCACTTT
TRBJ1-2 many TRBV20-1 16 TRBD1 CSASVSPTGTIRGYTF TGCAGTGCTAGTGTCTCCCCGACAGGGACGATCAGGGGCTACACCTTC